The 15 T cell receptor beta chains in this list originate from one sample, sequenced in a study of technical replicates of blood from a few donors. Libraries were prepared by immunoSEQ multiplex PCR; TCRdb keeps only in-frame clonotypes and omits some of them. Here the sample spans about 80,000 clones, roughly 90% being singletons. Sequences were obtained from T cells isolated from PBMCs. These receptors were collected from a human donor in good health.

V usage is TRBV5-4 and J usage is TRBJ2-7, with D possibly being TRBD1 (5 bases). This CDR3 region has 13 residues. CDR1 and CDR2 (germline): SGHNT, YYREEE (reference sequence). The V gene lost 2 bases and the J gene lost 1 base, with 7 bases spanning the gap. CDR3 amino acids: CASSFDSSYEQYF. The DNA for the CDR3 is TGTGCCAGCAGCTTCGACAGTTCCTACGAGCAGTACTTC.

There are a few counts of this clone. The V gene is TRBV30, the J gene TRBJ2-7; D gene ambiguous. The CDR3 totals 12 residues. The V gene's germline CDR1 is GTSNPN and CDR2 SVGIG (reference sequence). V was cut by 7 bases and J by 1 base, with 11 bases left in between. The CDR3 spells CASTAGSYEQYF. The CDR3, as DNA: TGTGCCTCCACGGCAGGTTCCTACGAGCAGTACTTC.

V usage is TRBV5-1 and J usage is TRBJ2-1; 7 nucleotides align to TRBD1. Germline lookup yields CDR1 SGHRS and CDR2 YFSETQ. V lost 0 bases, J lost 6 bases, and 3 bases stayed unmatched. The CDR3 is made up of 14 amino acids. CDR3 sequence: CASSLVYRGNEQFF. As DNA, the CDR3 is TGCGCCAGCAGCTTGGTGTACAGGGGCAATGAGCAGTTCTTC.

The CDR3 is CASGFHGNTIYF. In nucleotides, the CDR3 is TGTGCTAGTGGTTTTCATGGAAACACCATATATTTT. The V and J genes are TRBV12-5 and TRBJ1-3; the D is unclear. The ends were cut back, 3 bases at V and 3 bases at J, with 3 bases in the middle. This CDR3 spans 12 amino acids. Germline V gives CDR1 LGHNT, CDR2 FRNRAP.

The chain couples TRBV7-3 to TRBJ1-1; no clear D gene. There are 17 residues in the CDR3. Germline V CDR1 and CDR2: SGHTA, FQGTGA. Trimming cost V 0 bases and J 1 base, with 15 bases left between them. CDR3 loop: CASSLTFWAGRNTEAFF. The CDR3 DNA is TGTGCCAGCAGCTTAACGTTTTGGGCAGGCAGGAACACTGAAGCTTTCTTT.

V is TRBV7-8 and J is TRBJ2-5; tentative D call: TRBD2 (6 bases). The CDR3 runs 19 residues. V was pared by 0 bases and J by 3 bases, with 23 bases between. CDR1 and CDR2 from the germline V gene are SGHVS and FQNEAQ. The CDR3 nucleotides read TGTGCCAGCAGCTTAGCTCTCGGGGCCTGGGGGGAAGGAGAAGAGACCCAGTACTTC. Its translation is CASSLALGAWGEGEETQYF.

The chain combines TRBV6-1 with TRBJ2-2, with D perhaps TRBD1 (7 bases). The V gene's germline CDR1 is MNHNS and CDR2 SASEGT. CDR3 length: 14 amino acids. V lost 3 bases to trimming and J lost 7 bases, with 12 bases between them. The chain's CDR3 is CASSDDREVGELFF. The CDR3 coding sequence is TGTGCCAGCAGTGACGACAGGGAGGTCGGGGAGCTGTTTTTT.

The chain recombines TRBV4-1 with TRBJ1-2, with D perhaps matching TRBD1 (6 bases). V was pared by 0 bases and J by 8 bases, with 13 bases between. The length of the CDR3 is 14 residues. The germline V gene encodes CDR1 MGHRA and CDR2 YSYEKL. The CDR3 DNA follows: TGCGCCAGCAGCCAAGAACCGGACAGAAGAGGCTACACCTTC. This gives the protein CASSQEPDRRGYTF.

The rearrangement uses TRBV9 and TRBJ2-3; 12 bases match TRBD2. With 4 bases clipped from V and 2 bases from J, the junction kept 5 bases outside the gene matches. Germline V CDR1 and CDR2: SGDLS, YYNGEE. This CDR3 is 16 amino acids long. The CDR3: CASSPGTSGFTDTQYF. Here the CDR3 DNA reads TGTGCCAGCAGCCCGGGGACTAGCGGGTTCACAGATACGCAGTATTTT.

The chain uses TRBV5-6 and TRBJ1-5; 9 nucleotides align to TRBD1. The junction had 9 bases not matched to a gene; V was cut back by 4 bases and J by 4 bases. There are 16 residues in the CDR3. CDR1 is SGHDT, CDR2 YYEEEE, per germline. CDR3 protein: CASSDAGTGSNQPQHF. The CDR3 coding sequence is TGTGCCAGCAGCGATGCCGGGACAGGGAGTAATCAGCCCCAGCATTTT.

The V and J genes are TRBV2 and TRBJ2-3; 7 bases map to TRBD1. With V trimmed by 5 bases and J by 2 bases, 10 bases remained unmatched. This CDR3 is 16 amino acids long. Looked up from germline, CDR1 is SNHLY and CDR2 is FYNNEI. The DNA of the CDR3 is TGTGCCAGCAGTTCCGTATCGGGACAGTTCACAGATACGCAGTATTTT. This sequence encodes CASSSVSGQFTDTQYF.

This sequence joins TRBV29-1 and TRBJ1-4; D unclear. V was trimmed by 6 bases and J by 2 bases, leaving 10 bases between them. CDR1 is SQVTM and CDR2 is ANQGSEA in the germline V gene. CDR3 length: 13 amino acids. For the CDR3, the DNA is TGCAGCGTCCGGTTCGGTACTAATGAAAAACTGTTTTTT. Amino acids: CSVRFGTNEKLFF.

This chain joins TRBV5-6 and TRBJ2-1; 7 positions match TRBD2. This CDR3 contains 17 residues. J was trimmed by 0 bases and V by 4 bases; bases with no gene match: 10. From germline, CDR1 is SGHDT and CDR2 YYEEEE. CDR3 sequence reads: CASSPQLATLSYNEQFF. The CDR3 DNA reads TGTGCCAGCAGCCCCCAACTAGCGACCCTCTCCTACAATGAGCAGTTCTTC.

This clone was observed a single time. The V and J genes are TRBV15 and TRBJ1-1; 9 bases map to TRBD1. Trimming at V came to 7 bases and at J to 3 bases, leaving 9 bases not matched to a gene. This CDR3 is built from 15 residues. Germline CDR1 is LNHNV and CDR2 is YYDKDF (reference sequence). The CDR3 loop is CATIRDRAEDTEAFF. DNA of the CDR3: TGTGCCACCATCCGGGACAGGGCTGAGGACACTGAAGCTTTCTTT.

J is TRBJ2-3 and V is TRBV4-3; 7 positions match TRBD2. The CDR3 has 16 residues. Germline V CDR1 and CDR2: LGHNA, YSLEER. Trimming at V came to 0 bases and at J to 3 bases, leaving 6 bases not matched to a gene. The CDR3 nucleotides read TGCGCCAGCAGCCAAGAGTCCGTCGGGAGGACAGATACGCAGTATTTT. Protein product: CASSQESVGRTDTQYF.